This is a list of T cell receptor beta chains from one sample in a study of CXCR3-negative and CXCR3-positive naive CD8 T cells. With the 5' RACE reads reprocessed, TCRdb shows one record per CDR3 protein and no DNA. This repertoire comprises under 85,000 distinct CDR3 sequences; its ten largest clones make up 0.55% to 0.8%. Sequencing input: naive CXCR3+ CD8+ T cells from blood. The receptors come from a human donor in good health. Some clones in this sample may be carry-over from other donors' samples. The CDR3 runs from the conserved cysteine through the conserved F or W.

J gene,V gene,CDR3 protein
TRBJ2-1,TRBV27,CASRRGQENNEQFF
TRBJ2-3,TRBV7-3,CASGLAGDTQYF
TRBJ2-5,TRBV7-2,CASSFPDRGYQETQYF
TRBJ2-1,TRBV4-1,CASSQEGTGTDNEQFF
TRBJ2-1,TRBV5-1,CASSDGRPLVPTIEQFF
TRBJ2-1,TRBV5-1,CASFGGQAEQFF
TRBJ2-1,TRBV12-3/TRBV12-4,CASSLGTGNYNEQFF
TRBJ2-1,TRBV15,CAISRGDGGVNNEQLF
TRBJ2-2,TRBV29-1,CSVVDLTGELFF
TRBJ1-2,TRBV15,CATSRDRGSDYGYTF
TRBJ1-2,TRBV6-1,CASSEAGNYGYTF
TRBJ1-5,TRBV28,CASSPNSNQPQHF
TRBJ2-5,TRBV2,CASSKEGGAPPETQYF
TRBJ2-1,TRBV27,CASSSGYEGGNEQFF
TRBJ2-7,TRBV5-1,CASSLWGGLGADEQYF
TRBJ2-3,TRBV29-1,CSVEGLAGALPHTDTQYF
TRBJ2-2,TRBV5-4,CASSETGVPNTGELFF
TRBJ2-3,TRBV3-1,CASNPGGAPDTQYF
TRBJ2-7,TRBV7-3,CASSPEAGFYEQYF
TRBJ1-1,TRBV28,CASSFSREDTEAFF
TRBJ2-1,TRBV5-5,CASSLVSGRVGIDNEQFF
TRBJ2-7,TRBV7-6,CASSPNEYEQYF
TRBJ1-1,TRBV29-1,CSVEESTGGGEAFF
TRBJ2-7,TRBV15,CATSRDMGSYEQYF
TRBJ2-5,TRBV7-6,CASSLGTKSWETQYF
TRBJ2-1,TRBV7-2,CASVRAGNNEQFF
TRBJ2-3,TRBV7-8,CASSLDREAPDTQYF
TRBJ1-4,TRBV7-9,CASSSSGIGSEKLFF
TRBJ2-7,TRBV2,CASIVRPPYEQYF
TRBJ2-3,TRBV28,CASSTLVARGPFTDTQYF
TRBJ1-1,TRBV7-9,CASSQGFEAFF
TRBJ2-7,TRBV15,CATSRVGDAYEQYF
TRBJ2-7,TRBV7-6,CASSPSAGFAQYF
TRBJ2-1,TRBV29-1,CSVEGAGAGLNEQFF
TRBJ2-7,TRBV19,CASSIVGTRSYEQYF
TRBJ2-5,TRBV10-3,CATLEFLGAETQYF
TRBJ2-4,TRBV5-1,CASSSSTTVGENIQYF
TRBJ1-5,TRBV27,CASSLTGPGQPQHF
TRBJ1-3,TRBV27,CASRPDSSGNTIYF
TRBJ2-7,TRBV14,CASSYGRAYGQYF
TRBJ2-5,TRBV12-3/TRBV12-4,CASSPAGLRETQYF
TRBJ1-4,TRBV7-2,CASSRTGQSTNEKLFF
TRBJ2-6,TRBV29-1,CSVIQGRGSGANVLTF
TRBJ1-3,TRBV2,CASSFDRDPNTIYF
TRBJ2-7,TRBV20-1,CSARDLRGGTYEQYF
TRBJ2-2,TRBV5-1,CASSRGLNTGELFF
TRBJ2-7,TRBV7-7,CASSPQGSGEQYF